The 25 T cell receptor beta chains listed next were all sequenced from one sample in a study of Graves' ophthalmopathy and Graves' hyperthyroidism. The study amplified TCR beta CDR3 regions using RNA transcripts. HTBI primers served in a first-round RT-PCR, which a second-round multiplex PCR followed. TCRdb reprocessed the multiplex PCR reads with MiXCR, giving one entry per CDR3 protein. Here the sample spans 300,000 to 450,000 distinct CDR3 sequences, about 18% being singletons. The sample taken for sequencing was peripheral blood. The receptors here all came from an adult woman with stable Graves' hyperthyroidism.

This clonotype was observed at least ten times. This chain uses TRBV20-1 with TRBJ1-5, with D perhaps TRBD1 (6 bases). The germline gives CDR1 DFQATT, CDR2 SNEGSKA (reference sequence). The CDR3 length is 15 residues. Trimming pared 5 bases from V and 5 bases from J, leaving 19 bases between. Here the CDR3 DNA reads TGCAGTGCTCCCCAGGACGGGGGCTTTGATCAGCCCCAGCATTTT. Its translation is CSAPQDGGFDQPQHF.

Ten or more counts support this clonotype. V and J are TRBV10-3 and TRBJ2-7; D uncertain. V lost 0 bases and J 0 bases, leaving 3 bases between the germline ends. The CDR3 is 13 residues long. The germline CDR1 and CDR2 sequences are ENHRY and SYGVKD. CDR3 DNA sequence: TGTGCCATCAGTGAGTCCCTCTCCTACGAGCAGTACTTC. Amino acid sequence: CAISESLSYEQYF.

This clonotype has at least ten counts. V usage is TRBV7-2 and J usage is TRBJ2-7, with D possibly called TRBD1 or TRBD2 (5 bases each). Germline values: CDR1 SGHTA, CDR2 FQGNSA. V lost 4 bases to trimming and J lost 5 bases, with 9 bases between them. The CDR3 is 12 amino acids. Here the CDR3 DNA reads TGTGCCAGCAGCTGGGACGAGGACGAGCAGTACTTC. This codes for CASSWDEDEQYF. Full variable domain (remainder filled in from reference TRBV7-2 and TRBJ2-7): GAGVSQSPSNKVTEKGKDVELRCDPISGHTALYWYRQSLGQGLEFLIYFQGNSAPDKSGLPSDRFSAERTGGSVSTLTIQRTQQEDSAVYLCASSWDEDEQYFGPGTRLTVT.

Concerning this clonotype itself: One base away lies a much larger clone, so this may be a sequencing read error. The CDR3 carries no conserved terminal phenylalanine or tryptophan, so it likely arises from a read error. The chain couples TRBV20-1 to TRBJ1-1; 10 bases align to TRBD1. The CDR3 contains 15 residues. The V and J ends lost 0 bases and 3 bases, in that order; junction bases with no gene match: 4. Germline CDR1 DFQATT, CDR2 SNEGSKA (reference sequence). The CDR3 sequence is CSARDQGTGDTEAFV. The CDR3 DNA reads TGCAGTGCTAGAGATCAGGGGACAGGGGACACTGAAGCTTTCGTT.

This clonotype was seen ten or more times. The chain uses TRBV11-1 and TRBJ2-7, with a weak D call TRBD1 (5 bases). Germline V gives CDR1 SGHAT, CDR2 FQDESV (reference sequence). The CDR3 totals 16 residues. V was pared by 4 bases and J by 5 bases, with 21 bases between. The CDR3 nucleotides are TGTGCCAGCAGCTCCAGCCAGGGCTTGGATATCCACGAGCAGTACTTC. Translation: CASSSSQGLDIHEQYF.

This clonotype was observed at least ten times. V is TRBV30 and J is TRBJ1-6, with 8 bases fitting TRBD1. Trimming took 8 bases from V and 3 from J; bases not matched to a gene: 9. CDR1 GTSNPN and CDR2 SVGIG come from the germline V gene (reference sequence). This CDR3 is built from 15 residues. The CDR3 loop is CATNGQGGYNSPLHF. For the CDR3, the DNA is TGTGCCACAAACGGACAGGGCGGCTATAATTCACCCCTCCACTTT. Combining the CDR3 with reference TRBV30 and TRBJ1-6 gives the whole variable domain SQTIHQWPATLVQPVGSPLSLECTVEGTSNPNLYWYRQAAGRGLQLLFYSVGIGQISSEVPQNLSASRPQDRQFILSSKKLLLSDSGFYLCATNGQGGYNSPLHFGNGTRLTVT.

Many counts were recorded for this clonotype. CDR3 residues: CSAKRQGATYEQYF. The CDR3 region has the DNA TGCAGTGCTAAACGACAGGGGGCTACCTACGAGCAGTACTTC. The chain recombines TRBV20-1 with TRBJ2-7; 10 nucleotides align to TRBD1. CDR1 DFQATT and CDR2 SNEGSKA come from the germline V gene (reference sequence). V gave up 4 bases and J gave up 2 bases; unmatched junction bases: 5. The CDR3 runs 14 residues.

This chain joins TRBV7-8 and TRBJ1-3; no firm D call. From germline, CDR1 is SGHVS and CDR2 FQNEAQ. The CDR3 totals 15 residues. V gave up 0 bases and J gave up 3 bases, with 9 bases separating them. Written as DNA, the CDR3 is TGTGCCAGCAGCTTAGCGGAGGAGTTTGGAAACACCATATATTTT. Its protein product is CASSLAEEFGNTIYF.

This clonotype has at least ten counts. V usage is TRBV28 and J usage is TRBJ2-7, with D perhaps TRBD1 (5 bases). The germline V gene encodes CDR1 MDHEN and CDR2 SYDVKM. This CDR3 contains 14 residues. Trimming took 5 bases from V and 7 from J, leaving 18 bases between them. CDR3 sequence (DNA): TGTGCCAGCAGTAACAACAGGTTCCTACGAGAGCAGTACTTC. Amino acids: CASSNNRFLREQYF.

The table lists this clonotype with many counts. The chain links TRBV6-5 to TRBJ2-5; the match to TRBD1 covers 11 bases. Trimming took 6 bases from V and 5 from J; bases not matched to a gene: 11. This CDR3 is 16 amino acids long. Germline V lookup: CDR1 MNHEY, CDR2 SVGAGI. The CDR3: CASRLPGDRGKETQYF. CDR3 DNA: TGTGCCAGCAGACTTCCTGGGGACAGGGGGAAGGAGACCCAGTACTTC.

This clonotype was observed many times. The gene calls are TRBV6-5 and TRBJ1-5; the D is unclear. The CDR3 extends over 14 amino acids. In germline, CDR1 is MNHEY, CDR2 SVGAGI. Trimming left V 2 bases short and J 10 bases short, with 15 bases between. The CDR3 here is CASSYIGASGPQHF. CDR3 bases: TGTGCCAGCAGTTACATCGGCGCATCGGGACCCCAGCATTTT.

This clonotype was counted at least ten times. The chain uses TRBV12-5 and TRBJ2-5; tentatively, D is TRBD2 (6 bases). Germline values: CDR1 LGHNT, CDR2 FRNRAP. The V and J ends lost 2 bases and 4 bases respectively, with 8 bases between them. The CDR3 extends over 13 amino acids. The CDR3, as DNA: TGTGCTAGTGGTTTGCGGGAGCGAGAGACCCAGTACTTC. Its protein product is CASGLRERETQYF. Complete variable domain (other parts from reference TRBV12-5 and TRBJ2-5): DARVTQTPRHKVTEMGQEVTMRCQPILGHNTVFWYRQTMMQGLELLAYFRNRAPLDDSGMPKDRFSAEMPDATLATLKIQPSEPRDSAVYFCASGLRERETQYFGPGTRLLVL.

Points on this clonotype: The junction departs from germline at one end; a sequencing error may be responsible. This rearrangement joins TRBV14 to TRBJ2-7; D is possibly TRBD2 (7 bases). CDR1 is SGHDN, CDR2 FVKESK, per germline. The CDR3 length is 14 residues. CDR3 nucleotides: TGTGCCAGCAGCCAAGAGCGGGGGCTTTACGAGCGGTACTTC. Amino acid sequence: CASSQERGLYERYF. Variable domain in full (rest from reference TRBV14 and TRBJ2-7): EAGVTQFPSHSVIEKGQTVTLRCDPISGHDNLYWYRRVMGKEIKFLLHFVKESKQDESGMPNNRFLAERTGGTYSTLKVQPAELEDSGVYFCASSQERGLYERYFGPGTRLTVT.

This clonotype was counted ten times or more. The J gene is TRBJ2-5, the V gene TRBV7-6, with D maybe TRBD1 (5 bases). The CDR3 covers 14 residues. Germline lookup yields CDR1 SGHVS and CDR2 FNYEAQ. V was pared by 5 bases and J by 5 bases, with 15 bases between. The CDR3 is CASSLSAGRETQYF. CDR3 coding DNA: TGTGCCAGCAGCCTATCGGCAGGGCGGGAGACCCAGTACTTC.

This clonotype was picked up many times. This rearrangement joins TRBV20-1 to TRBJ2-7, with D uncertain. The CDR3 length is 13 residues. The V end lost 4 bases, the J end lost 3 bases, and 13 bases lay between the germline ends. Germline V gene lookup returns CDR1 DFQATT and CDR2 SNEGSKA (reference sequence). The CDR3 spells CSAITGSVYEQYF. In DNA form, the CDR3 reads TGCAGTGCTATTACTGGATCAGTCTACGAGCAGTACTTC.

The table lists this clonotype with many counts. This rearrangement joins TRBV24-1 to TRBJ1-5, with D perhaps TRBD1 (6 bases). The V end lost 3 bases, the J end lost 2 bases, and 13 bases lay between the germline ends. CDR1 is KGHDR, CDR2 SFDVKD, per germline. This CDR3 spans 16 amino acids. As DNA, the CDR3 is TGTGCCACCAGTGATGCCGGGACAACTGGCAATCAGCCCCAGCATTTT. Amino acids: CATSDAGTTGNQPQHF.

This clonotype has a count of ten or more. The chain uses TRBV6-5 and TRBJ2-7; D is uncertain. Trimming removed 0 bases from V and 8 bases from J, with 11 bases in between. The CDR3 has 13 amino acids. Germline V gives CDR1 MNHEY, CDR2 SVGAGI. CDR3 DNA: TGTGCCAGCAGTTACTCGATGGTGGGAAAGCAGTACTTC. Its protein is CASSYSMVGKQYF.

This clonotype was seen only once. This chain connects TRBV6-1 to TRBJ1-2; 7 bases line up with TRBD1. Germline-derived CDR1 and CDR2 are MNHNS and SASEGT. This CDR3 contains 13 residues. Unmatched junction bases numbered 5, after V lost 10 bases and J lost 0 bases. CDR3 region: CATIGQANYGYTF. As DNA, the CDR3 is TGTGCCACAATCGGACAGGCTAACTATGGCTACACCTTC.

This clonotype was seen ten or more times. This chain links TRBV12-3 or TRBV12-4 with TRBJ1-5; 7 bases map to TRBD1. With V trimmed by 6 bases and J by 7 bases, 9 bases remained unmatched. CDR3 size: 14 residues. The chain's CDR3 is CASSLSTGPQPQHF. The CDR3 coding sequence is TGTGCCAGCAGCCTCTCGACAGGGCCCCAGCCCCAGCATTTT.

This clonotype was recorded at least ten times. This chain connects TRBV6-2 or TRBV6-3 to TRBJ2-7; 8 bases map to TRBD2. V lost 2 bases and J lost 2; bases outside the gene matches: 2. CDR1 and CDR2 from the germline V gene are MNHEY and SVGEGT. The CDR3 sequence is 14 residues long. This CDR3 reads CASSYLGLAYEQYF. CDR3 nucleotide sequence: TGTGCCAGCAGTTACCTGGGACTAGCCTACGAGCAGTACTTC.

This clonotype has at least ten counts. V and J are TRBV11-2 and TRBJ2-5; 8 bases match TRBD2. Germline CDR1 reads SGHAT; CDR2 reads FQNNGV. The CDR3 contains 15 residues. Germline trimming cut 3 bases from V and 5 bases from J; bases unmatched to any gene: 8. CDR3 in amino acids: CASSLVGRARETQYF. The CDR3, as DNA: TGTGCCAGCAGCTTGGTCGGGAGGGCCCGGGAGACCCAGTACTTC.

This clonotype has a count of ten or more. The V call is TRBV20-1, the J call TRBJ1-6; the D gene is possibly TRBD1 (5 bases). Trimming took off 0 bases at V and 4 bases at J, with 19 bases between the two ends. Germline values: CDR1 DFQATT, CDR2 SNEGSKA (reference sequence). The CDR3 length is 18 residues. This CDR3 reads CSARDFTKGSLYNSPLHF. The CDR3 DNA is TGCAGTGCTAGAGATTTTACTAAGGGGTCCCTGTATAATTCACCCCTCCACTTT.

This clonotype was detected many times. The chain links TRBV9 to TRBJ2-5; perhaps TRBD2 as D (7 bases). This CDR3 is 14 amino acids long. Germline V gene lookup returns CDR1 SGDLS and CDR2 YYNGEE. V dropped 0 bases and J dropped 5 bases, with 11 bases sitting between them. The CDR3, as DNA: TGTGCCAGCAGCGTAGTCGGGGGGCTGGAGACCCAGTACTTC. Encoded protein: CASSVVGGLETQYF.

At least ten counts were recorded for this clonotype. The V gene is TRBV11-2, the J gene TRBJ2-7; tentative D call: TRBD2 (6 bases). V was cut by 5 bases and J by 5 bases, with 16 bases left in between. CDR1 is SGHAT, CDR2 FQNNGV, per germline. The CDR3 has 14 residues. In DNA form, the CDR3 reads TGTGCCAGCAGCGCCCCGCGGGACCCTAACGAGCAGTACTTC. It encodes CASSAPRDPNEQYF.

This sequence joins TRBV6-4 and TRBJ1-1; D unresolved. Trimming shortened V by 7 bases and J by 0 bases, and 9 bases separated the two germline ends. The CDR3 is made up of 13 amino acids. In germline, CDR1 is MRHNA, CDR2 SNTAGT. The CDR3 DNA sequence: TGTGCCAGCAAGGTCAACCTGAACACTGAAGCTTTCTTT. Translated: CASKVNLNTEAFF.